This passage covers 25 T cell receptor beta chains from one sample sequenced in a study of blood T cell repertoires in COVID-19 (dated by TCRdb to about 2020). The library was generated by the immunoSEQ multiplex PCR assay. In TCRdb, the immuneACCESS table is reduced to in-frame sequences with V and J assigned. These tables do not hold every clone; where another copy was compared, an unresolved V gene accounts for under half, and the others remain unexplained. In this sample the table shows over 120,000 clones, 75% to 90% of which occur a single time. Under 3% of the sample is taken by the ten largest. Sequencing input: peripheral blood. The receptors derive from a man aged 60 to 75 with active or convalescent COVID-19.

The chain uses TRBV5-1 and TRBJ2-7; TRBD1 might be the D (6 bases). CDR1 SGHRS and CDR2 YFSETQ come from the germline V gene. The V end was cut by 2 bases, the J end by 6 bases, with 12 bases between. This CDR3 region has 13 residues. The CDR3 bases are TGCGCCAGCAGCTTTTCAGGGGCTGGCGAGCAGTACTTC. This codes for CASSFSGAGEQYF.

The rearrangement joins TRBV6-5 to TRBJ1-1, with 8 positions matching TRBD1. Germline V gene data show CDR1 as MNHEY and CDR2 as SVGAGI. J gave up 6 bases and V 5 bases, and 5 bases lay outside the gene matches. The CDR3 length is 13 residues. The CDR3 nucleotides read TGTGCCAGCAGTCAGGGGGCTATCGCTGAAGCTTTCTTT. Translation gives CASSQGAIAEAFF.

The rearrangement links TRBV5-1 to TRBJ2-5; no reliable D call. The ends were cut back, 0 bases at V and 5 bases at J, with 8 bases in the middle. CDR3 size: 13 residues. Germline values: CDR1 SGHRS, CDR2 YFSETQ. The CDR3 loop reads CASSLAVVETQYF. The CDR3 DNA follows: TGCGCCAGCAGCTTGGCAGTGGTGGAGACCCAGTACTTC.

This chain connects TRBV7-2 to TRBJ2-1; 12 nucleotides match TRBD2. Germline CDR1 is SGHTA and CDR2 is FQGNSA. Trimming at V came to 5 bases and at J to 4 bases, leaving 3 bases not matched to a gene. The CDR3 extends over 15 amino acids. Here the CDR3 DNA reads TGTGCCAGCAGCGAGACTAGCGGGGGATACAATGAGCAGTTCTTC. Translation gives CASSETSGGYNEQFF.

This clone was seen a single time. The CDR3 sequence is CASSFRLAGFSLHNEQFF. Here the CDR3 DNA reads TGTGCCAGCAGCTTTCGGCTAGCGGGATTTAGTCTGCACAATGAGCAGTTCTTC. V gene TRBV11-2 combines with J gene TRBJ2-1, with 9 bases that match TRBD2. With 3 bases clipped from V and 5 bases from J, the junction kept 14 bases outside the gene matches. Germline V gives CDR1 SGHAT, CDR2 FQNNGV. The CDR3 covers 18 residues.

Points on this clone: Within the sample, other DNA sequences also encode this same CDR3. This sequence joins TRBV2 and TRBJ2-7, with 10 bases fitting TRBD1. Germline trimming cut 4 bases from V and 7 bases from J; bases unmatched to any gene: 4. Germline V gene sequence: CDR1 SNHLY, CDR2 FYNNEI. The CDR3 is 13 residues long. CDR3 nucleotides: TGTGCCAGCAGTGGACAGGGGGCCGGAGAGCAGTACTTC. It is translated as CASSGQGAGEQYF.

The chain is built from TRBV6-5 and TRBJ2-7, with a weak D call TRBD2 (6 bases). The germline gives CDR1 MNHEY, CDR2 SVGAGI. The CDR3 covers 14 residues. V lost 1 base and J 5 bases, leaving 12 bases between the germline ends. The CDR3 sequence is CASSYFPGDNEQYF. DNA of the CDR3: TGTGCCAGCAGTTACTTCCCGGGGGATAACGAGCAGTACTTC.

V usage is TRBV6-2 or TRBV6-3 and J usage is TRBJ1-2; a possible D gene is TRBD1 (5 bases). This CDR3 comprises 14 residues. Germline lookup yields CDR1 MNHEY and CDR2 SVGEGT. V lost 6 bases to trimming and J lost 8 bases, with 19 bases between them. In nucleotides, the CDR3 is TGTGCCAGCAGCACCCCGGGGGTTCTCTACGGCTACACCTTC. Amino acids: CASSTPGVLYGYTF.

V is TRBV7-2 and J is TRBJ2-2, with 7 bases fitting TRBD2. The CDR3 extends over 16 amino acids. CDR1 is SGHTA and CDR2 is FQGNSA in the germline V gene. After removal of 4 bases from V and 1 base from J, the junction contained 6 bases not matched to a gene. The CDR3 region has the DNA TGTGCCAGCAGCTACTGGGGCGGGGGGAACACCGGGGAGCTGTTTTTT. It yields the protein CASSYWGGGNTGELFF.

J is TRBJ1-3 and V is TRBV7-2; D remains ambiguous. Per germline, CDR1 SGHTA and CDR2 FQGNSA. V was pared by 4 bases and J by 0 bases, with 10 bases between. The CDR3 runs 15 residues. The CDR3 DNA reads TGTGCCAGCAGCTCGGTGAGCGTCTCTGGAAACACCATATATTTT. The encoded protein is CASSSVSVSGNTIYF.

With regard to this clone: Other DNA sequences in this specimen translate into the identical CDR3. CDR3 coding DNA: TGTGCCAGTAGTATTACAGGGGTGAACTATGGCTACACCTTC. This codes for CASSITGVNYGYTF. The chain couples TRBV19 to TRBJ1-2; 7 bases align to TRBD1. The CDR3 is 14 residues long. Trimming removed 3 bases from V and 2 bases from J; junction bases left unmatched: 3. In germline, CDR1 is LNHDA, CDR2 SQIVND (reference sequence). The entire variable domain, with the rest obtained from reference TRBV19 and TRBJ1-2, is as follows: DGGITQSPKYLFRKEGQNVTLSCEQNLNHDAMYWYRQDPGQGLRLIYYSQIVNDFQKGDIAEGYSVSREKKESFPLTVTSAQKNPTAFYLCASSITGVNYGYTFGSGTRLTVV.

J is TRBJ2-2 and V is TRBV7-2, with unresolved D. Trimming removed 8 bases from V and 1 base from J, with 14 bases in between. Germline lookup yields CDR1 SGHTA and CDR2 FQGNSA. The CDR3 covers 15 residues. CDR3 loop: CASRINSLNTGELFF. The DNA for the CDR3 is TGTGCCAGCCGCATCAACAGCTTGAACACCGGGGAGCTGTTTTTT.

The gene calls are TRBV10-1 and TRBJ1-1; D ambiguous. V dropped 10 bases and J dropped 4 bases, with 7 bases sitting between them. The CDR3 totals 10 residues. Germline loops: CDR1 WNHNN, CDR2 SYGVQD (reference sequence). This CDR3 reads CATWSTEAFF. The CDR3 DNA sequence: TGCGCCACCTGGAGCACTGAAGCTTTCTTT.

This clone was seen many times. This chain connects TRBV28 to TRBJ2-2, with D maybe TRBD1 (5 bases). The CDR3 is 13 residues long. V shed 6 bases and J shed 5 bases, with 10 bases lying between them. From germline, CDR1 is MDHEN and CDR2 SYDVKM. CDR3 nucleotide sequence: TGTGCCAGCAGGGGGCAGGCGACCGGGGAGCTGTTTTTT. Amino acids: CASRGQATGELFF.

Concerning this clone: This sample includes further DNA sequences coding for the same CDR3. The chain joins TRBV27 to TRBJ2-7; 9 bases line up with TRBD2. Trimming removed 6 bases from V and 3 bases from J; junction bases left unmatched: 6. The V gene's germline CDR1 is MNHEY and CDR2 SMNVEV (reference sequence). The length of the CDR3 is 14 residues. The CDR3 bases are TGTGCCAGCAGCCGGCGGGGGGGGAACTACGAGCAGTACTTC. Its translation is CASSRRGGNYEQYF.

CDR3 in amino acids: CASSLRQYNEQFF. The CDR3 DNA is TGTGCCAGCAGTTTACGACAATACAATGAGCAGTTCTTC. V usage is TRBV27 and J usage is TRBJ2-1, with D uncertain. Per germline, CDR1 MNHEY and CDR2 SMNVEV (reference sequence). The length of the CDR3 is 13 residues. V was clipped by 2 bases and J by 4 bases, with 6 bases between them.

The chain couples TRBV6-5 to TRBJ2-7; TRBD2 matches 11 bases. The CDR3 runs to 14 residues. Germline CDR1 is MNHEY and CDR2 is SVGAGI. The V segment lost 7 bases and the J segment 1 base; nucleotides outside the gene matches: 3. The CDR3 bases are TGTGCCAGCAATATAGCGGGGGGGTCCTACGAGCAGTACTTC. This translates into CASNIAGGSYEQYF.

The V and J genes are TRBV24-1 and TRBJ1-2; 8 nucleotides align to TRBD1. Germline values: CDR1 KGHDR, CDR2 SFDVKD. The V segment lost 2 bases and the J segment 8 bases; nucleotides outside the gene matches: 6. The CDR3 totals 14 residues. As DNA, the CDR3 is TGTGCCACCAGTGATTCCCCGGACAGGGCGGGCTACACCTTC. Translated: CATSDSPDRAGYTF.

The CDR3 protein is CASTLRGTDTQYF. In DNA, the CDR3 is TGTGCCAGTACCCTTCGGGGCACAGATACGCAGTATTTT. This chain links TRBV19 with TRBJ2-3; no firm D call. Trimming stripped 7 bases from V and 1 base from J, with 9 bases between. CDR3 length: 13 residues. Germline CDR1 and CDR2: LNHDA and SQIVND (reference sequence).

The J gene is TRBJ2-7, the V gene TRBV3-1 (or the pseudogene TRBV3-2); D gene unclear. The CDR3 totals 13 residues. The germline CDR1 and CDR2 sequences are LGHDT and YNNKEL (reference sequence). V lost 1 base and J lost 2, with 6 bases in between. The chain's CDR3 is CASSQGAAYEQYF. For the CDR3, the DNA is TGTGCCAGCAGCCAAGGGGCTGCCTACGAGCAGTACTTC.

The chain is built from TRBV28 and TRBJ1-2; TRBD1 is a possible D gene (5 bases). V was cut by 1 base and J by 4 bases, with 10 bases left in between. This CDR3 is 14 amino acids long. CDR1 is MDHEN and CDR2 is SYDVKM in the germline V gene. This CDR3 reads CASSLSGRAYGYTF. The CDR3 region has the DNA TGTGCCAGCAGTTTATCAGGGAGGGCCTATGGCTACACCTTC.

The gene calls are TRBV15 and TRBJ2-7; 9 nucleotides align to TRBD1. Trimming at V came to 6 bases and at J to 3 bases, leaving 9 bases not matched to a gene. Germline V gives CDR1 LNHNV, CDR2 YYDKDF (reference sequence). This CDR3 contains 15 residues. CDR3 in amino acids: CATSEPGQGLYEQYF. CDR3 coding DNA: TGTGCCACCAGTGAACCGGGACAGGGTCTCTACGAGCAGTACTTC.

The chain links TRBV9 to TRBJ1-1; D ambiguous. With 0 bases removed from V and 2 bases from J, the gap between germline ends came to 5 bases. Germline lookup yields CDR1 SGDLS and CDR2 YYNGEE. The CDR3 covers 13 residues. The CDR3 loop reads CASSVAQNTEAFF. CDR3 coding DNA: TGTGCCAGCAGCGTAGCCCAAAACACTGAAGCTTTCTTT.

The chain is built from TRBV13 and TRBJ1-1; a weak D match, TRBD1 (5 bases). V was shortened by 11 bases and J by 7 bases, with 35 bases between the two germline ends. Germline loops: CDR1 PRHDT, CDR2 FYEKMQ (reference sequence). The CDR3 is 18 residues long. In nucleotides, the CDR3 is TGTGCCGGATTGGGACTATTGGCGGTGAACTCTATCCGATGTGAAGCTTTCTTT. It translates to CAGLGLLAVNSIRCEAFF.

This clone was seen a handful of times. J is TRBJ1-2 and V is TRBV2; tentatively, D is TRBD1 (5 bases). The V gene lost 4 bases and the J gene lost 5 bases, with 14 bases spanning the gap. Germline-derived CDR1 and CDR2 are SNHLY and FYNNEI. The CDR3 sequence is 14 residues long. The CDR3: CASSGQGTAYGYTF. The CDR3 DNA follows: TGTGCCAGCAGTGGTCAGGGAACGGCATATGGCTACACCTTC.